This T cell receptor (beta chain) is from a study of shared clonotypes between healthy human individuals. Study findings and constraints: Blood was the sole source, and tissue repertoires probably differ.

Between the trimmed V and J ends, which lost 0 bases and 1 base, there was a span of 7 bases. In germline, CDR1 is SGHRS, CDR2 YFSETQ. CDR3 length: 14 residues. As regards this clone: Its antigen is unknown.

Authors' analysis steps: Quality scores were absent from the junction-only immunoSEQ sequences, so filtering differed. Data came from immunoSEQ multiplex PCR; TCRdb stores just in-frame clones and leaves some out. D and trimming were read from the DNA, whereas the V and J calls and clone size are those reported in that table. The table has roughly 500,000 clones, about 72% seen once; the top ten hold approximately 12%. The sequence was collected from a middle-aged woman in good health. Some clones in this sample may be carry-over from other donors' samples. The sample was PBMCs. This chain joins TRBV5-1 and TRBJ1-1; D ambiguous. CDR3 sequence: CASSLDGKNTEAFF. In DNA, the CDR3 is TGCGCCAGCAGCTTGGATGGGAAGAACACTGAAGCTTTCTTT.